These T cell receptor beta chains were read from a single sample in a study of blood T cell repertoires in COVID-19. The protocol was immunoSEQ multiplex PCR, while the TCRdb copy is restricted to in-frame clones and leaves out a portion. The profile shows some 340,000 clones, under 85% of them singletons. What was sequenced was PBMCs or T cells enriched from blood (not recorded which). These receptors were obtained from a woman aged 50 to 60 who had recovered from COVID-19. The CDR3 runs from the conserved cysteine through the conserved F or W. The D gene is left open where the match is weak. Rows give clone size only sometimes, using once, few, many, or a class for an expanded clone.

>16|TRBV5-1|.|TRBJ2-1|.
TGCGCCAGCAGCCCGGACGGACAGAGCTCCTACAATGAGCAGTTCTTC
CASSPDGQSSYNEQFF
>19|TRBV11-3|.|TRBJ2-6|TRBD1
TGTGCCAGCAGCTCTTCGTTGGGGACAGGGGCTACAGGGGCCAACGTCCTGACTTTC
CASSSSLGTGATGANVLTF
>16|TRBV7-2|.|TRBJ2-3|TRBD2
TGTGCCAGCAGGTGGACTAGCGGGACCATCACAGATACGCAGTATTTT
CASRWTSGTITDTQYF
>11|TRBV15|once|TRBJ2-1|.
TGTGCCATTATGTCCTACAATGAGCAGTTCTTC
CAIMSYNEQFF
>15|TRBV6-1|.|TRBJ2-7|TRBD2
TGTGCCAGCAGTGAATGGACTAGCGGTTCCTACGAGCAGTACTTC
CASSEWTSGSYEQYF
>11|TRBV5-1|.|TRBJ2-1|.
TGCGCCAGCAGCTTGCCAGGGGAGCAGTTCTTC
CASSLPGEQFF
>15|TRBV4-3|.|TRBJ1-2|.
TGCGCCAGCAGCCAAGACAGGGGTGTAATTTATGGCTACACCTTC
CASSQDRGVIYGYTF
>15|TRBV7-2|few|TRBJ2-1|TRBD2
TGTGCCAGCAGTCTCACTAGCGGAGCCTACAATGAGCAGTTCTTC
CASSLTSGAYNEQFF
>13|TRBV12-3/TRBV12-4|once|TRBJ2-5|.
TGTGCCAGCAGTTTAAGACTGAGAGAGACCCAGTACTTC
CASSLRLRETQYF
>13|TRBV9|.|TRBJ1-1|.
TGTGCCAGCAGCGTAGTCATGAACACTGAAGCTTTCTTT
CASSVVMNTEAFF
>12|TRBV2|.|TRBJ1-1|.
TGTGCCAGCCGGGGTTCGGACACTGAAGCTTTCTTT
CASRGSDTEAFF
>14|TRBV5-1|.|TRBJ2-7|TRBD2
TGCGCCAGCAGCTTGAGACTAGCGGACTACGAGCAGTACTTC
CASSLRLADYEQYF
>13|TRBV6-2/TRBV6-3|few|TRBJ2-7|TRBD1
TGTGCCAGCAGTTACTTAGACAGGGACGAGCAGTACTTC
CASSYLDRDEQYF
>13|TRBV6-5|.|TRBJ1-2|.
TGTGCCAGCAGTTACTGGCAGAACTATGGCTACACCTTC
CASSYWQNYGYTF
>16|TRBV28|few|TRBJ2-5|TRBD2
TGTGCCAGCAGTACTTCTTTAGCGGGAAAGCGCGAGACCCAGTACTTC
CASSTSLAGKRETQYF
>14|TRBV7-2|.|TRBJ1-5|TRBD1
TGTGCCAGCAGCTTAAGACAGGGAGATCAGCCCCAGCATTTT
CASSLRQGDQPQHF
>12|TRBV7-2|.|TRBJ1-1|TRBD1
TGTGCCAGCAGCCGGACAGGCGTTGAAGCTTTCTTT
CASSRTGVEAFF
>14|TRBV3-1/TRBV3-2|.|TRBJ2-2|TRBD1
TGTGCCAGCAGCCCGGGACAGGGGTCCGGGGAGCTGTTTTTT
CASSPGQGSGELFF
>11|TRBV20-1|.|TRBJ1-2|.
TGCAGTGCTATGGGGGAGGTGGGCTACACCTTC
CSAMGEVGYTF
>12|TRBV19|.|TRBJ1-1|TRBD1
TGTGCCAGTAGTCAGGACAGGGCTGAAGCTTTCTTT
CASSQDRAEAFF
>13|TRBV6-5|.|TRBJ1-5|.
TGTGCCAGCAGTACGGAGACCGATCAGCCCCAGCATTTT
CASSTETDQPQHF
>13|TRBV7-6|.|TRBJ2-1|.
TGTGCCAGCAGCTTTGGCGAGGGTCTTGAGCAGTTCTTC
CASSFGEGLEQFF